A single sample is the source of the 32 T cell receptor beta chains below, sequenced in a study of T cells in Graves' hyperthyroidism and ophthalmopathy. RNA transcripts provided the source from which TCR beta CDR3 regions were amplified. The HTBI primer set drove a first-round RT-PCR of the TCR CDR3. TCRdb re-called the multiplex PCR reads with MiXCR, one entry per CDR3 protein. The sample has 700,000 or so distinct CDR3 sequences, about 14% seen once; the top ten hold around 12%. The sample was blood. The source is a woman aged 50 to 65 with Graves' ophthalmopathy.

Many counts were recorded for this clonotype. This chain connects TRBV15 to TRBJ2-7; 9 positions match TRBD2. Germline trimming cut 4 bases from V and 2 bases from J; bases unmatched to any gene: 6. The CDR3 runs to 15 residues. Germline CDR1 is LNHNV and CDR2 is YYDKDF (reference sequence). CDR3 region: CATSTRLAATYEQYF. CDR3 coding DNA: TGTGCCACCAGCACAAGACTAGCGGCAACCTACGAGCAGTACTTC.

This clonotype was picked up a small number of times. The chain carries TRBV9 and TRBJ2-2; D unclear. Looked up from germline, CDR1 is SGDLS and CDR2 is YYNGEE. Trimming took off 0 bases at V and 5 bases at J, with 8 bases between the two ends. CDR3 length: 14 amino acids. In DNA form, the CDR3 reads TGTGCCAGCAGCGTAGCAGTGGAGACCGGGGAGCTGTTTTTT. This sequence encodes CASSVAVETGELFF.

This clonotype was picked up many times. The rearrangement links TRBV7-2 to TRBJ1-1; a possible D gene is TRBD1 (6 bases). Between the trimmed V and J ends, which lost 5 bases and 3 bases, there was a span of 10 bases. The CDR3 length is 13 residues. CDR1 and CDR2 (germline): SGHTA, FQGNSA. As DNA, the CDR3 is TGTGCCAGCAGCCCTCAGGGGTACACTGAAGCTTTCTTT. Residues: CASSPQGYTEAFF.

This chain's CDR3 is CSARVRLAGLADTQYF. CDR3 sequence (DNA): TGCAGTGCTAGAGTCAGACTAGCGGGACTCGCAGATACGCAGTATTTT. The gene calls are TRBV20-1 and TRBJ2-3; 11 bases match TRBD2. This CDR3 comprises 16 residues. Trimming at V came to 1 base and at J to 4 bases, leaving 7 bases not matched to a gene. CDR1 is DFQATT, CDR2 SNEGSKA, per germline (reference sequence).

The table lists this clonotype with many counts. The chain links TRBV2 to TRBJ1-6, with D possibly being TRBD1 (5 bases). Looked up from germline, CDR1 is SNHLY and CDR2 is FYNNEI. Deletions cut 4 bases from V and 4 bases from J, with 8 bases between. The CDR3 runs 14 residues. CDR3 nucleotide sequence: TGTGCCAGCAGTGGGGGGGATTATAATTCACCCCTCCACTTT. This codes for CASSGGDYNSPLHF.

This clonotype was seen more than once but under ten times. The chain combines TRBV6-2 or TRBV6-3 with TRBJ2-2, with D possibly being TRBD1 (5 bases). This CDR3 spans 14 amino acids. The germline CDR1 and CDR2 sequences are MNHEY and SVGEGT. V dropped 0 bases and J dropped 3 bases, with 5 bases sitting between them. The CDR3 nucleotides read TGTGCCAGCAGTTACTCGACAGACACCGGGGAGCTGTTTTTT. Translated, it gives CASSYSTDTGELFF.

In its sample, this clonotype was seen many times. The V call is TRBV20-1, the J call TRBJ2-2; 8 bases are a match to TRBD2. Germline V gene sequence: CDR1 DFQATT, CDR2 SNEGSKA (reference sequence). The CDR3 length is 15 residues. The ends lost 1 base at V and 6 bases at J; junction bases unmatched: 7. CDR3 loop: CSARGLAGRAGELFF. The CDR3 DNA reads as TGCAGTGCTAGAGGACTAGCCGGGAGGGCCGGGGAGCTGTTTTTT.

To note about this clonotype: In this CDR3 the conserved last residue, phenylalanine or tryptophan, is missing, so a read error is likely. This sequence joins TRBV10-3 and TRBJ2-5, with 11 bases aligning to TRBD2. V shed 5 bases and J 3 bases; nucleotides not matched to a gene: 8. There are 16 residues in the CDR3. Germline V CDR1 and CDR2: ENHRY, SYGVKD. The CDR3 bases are TGTGCCATCAGTCAATTAGCGGGAGGGATAGAAGAGACCCAGTACCTC. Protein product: CAISQLAGGIEETQYL.

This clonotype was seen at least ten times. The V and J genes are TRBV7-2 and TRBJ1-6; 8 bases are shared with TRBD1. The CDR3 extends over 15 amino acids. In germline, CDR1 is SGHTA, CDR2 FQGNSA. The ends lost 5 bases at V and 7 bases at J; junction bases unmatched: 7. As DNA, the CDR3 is TGTGCCAGCAGCCCATCCCGGACAGGGAATTCACCCCTCCACTTT. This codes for CASSPSRTGNSPLHF.

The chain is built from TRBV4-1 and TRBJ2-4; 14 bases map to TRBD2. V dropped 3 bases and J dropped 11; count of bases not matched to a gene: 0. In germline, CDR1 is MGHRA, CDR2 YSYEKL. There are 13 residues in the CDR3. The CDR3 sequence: CASSQGLAGVQYF. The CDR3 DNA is TGCGCCAGCAGCCAGGGACTAGCGGGAGTTCAGTACTTC.

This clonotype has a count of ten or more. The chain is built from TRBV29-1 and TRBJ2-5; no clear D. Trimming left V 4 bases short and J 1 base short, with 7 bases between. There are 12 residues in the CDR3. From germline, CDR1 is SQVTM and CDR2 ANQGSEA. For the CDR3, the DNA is TGCAGCGTTGGGGTGGCCCAAGAGACCCAGTACTTC. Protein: CSVGVAQETQYF.

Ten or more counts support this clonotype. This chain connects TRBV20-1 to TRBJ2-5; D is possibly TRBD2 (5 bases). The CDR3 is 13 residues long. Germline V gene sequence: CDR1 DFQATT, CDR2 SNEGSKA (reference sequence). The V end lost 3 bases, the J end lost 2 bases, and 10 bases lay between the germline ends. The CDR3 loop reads CSASWSGQETQYF. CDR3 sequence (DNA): TGCAGTGCTAGTTGGTCGGGGCAAGAGACCCAGTACTTC.

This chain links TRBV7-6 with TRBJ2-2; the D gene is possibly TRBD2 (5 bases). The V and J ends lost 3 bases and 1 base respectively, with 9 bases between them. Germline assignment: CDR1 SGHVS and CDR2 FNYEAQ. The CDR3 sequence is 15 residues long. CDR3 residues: CASSFGVLNTGELFF. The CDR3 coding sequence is TGTGCCAGCAGCTTCGGGGTGTTGAACACCGGGGAGCTGTTTTTT.

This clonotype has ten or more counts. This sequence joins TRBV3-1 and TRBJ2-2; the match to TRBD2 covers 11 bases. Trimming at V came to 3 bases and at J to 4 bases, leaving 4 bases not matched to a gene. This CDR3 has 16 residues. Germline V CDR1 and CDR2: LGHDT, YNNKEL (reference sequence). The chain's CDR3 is CASSQISGRVTGELFF. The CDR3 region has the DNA TGTGCCAGCAGCCAGATTAGCGGGAGGGTCACCGGGGAGCTGTTTTTT.

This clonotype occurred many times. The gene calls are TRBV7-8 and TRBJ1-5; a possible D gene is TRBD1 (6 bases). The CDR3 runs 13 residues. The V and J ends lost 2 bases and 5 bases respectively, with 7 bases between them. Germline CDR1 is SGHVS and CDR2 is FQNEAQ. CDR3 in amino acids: CASSLKGDQPQHF. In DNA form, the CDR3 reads TGTGCCAGCAGCTTAAAGGGGGATCAGCCCCAGCATTTT.

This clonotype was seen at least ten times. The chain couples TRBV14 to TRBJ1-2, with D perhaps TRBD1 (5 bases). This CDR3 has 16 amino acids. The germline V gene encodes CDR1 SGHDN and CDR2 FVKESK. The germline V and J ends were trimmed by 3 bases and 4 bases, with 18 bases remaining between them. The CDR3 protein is CASSHSKTGTVYGYTF. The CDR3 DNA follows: TGTGCCAGCAGCCATTCGAAAACCGGGACGGTCTATGGCTACACCTTC.

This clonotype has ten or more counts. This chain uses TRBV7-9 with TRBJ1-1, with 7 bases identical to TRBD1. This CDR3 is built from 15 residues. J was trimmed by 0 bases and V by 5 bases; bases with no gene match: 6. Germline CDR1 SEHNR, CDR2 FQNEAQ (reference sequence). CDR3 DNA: TGTGCCAGCAGCCCCGACAGGGTAATGAACACTGAAGCTTTCTTT. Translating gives CASSPDRVMNTEAFF. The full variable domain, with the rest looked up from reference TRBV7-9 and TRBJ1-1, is DTGVSQNPRHKITKRGQNVTFRCDPISEHNRLYWYRQTLGQGPEFLTYFQNEAQLEKSRLLSDRFSAERPKGSFSTLEIQRTEQGDSAMYLCASSPDRVMNTEAFFGQGTRLTVV.

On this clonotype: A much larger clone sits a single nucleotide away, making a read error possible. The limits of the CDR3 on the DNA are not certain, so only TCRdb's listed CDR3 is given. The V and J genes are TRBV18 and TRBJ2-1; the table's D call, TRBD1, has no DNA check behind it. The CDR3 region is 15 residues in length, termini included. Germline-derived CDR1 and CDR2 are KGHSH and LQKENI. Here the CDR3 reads CASSVGQGSNNERFF.

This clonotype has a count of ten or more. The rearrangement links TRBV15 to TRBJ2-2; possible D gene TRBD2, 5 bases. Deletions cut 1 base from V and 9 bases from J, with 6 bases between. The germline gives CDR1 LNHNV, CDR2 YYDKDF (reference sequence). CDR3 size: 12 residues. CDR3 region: CATSRAGRELFF. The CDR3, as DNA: TGTGCCACCAGCAGAGCGGGGAGGGAGCTGTTTTTT.

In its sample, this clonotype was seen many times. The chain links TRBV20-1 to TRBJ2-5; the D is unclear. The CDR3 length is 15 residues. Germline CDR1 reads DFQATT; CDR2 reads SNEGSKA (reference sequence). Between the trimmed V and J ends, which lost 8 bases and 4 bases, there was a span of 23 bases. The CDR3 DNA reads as TGCAGTACCGTATTCGGACGAAATCGGCGAGAGACCCAGTACTTC. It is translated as CSTVFGRNRRETQYF.

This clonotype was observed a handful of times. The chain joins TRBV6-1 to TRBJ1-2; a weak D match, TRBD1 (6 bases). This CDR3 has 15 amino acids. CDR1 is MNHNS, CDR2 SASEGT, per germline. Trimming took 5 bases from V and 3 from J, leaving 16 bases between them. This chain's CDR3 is CASSTWGRGDYGYTF. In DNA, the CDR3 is TGTGCCAGCAGTACATGGGGCAGGGGAGACTATGGCTACACCTTC.

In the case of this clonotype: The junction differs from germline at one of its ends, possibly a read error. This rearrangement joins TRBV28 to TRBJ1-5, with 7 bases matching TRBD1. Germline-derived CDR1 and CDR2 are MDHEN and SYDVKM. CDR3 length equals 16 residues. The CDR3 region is CTSIPGTAYSNQPQHF. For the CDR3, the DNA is TGTACCAGCATCCCGGGGACAGCTTATAGCAATCAGCCCCAGCATTTT. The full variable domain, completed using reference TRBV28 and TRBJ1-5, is DVKVTQSSRYLVKRTGEKVFLECVQDMDHENMFWYRQDPGLGLRLIYFSYDVKMKEKGDIPEGYSVSREKKERFSLILESASTNQTSMYLCTSIPGTAYSNQPQHFGDGTRLSIL.

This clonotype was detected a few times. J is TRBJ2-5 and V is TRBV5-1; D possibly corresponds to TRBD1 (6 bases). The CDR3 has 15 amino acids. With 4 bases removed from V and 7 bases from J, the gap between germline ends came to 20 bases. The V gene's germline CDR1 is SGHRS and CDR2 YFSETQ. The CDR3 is CASSPNGQLDGTQYF. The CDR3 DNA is TGCGCCAGCAGCCCGAACGGACAGTTGGACGGGACCCAGTACTTC.

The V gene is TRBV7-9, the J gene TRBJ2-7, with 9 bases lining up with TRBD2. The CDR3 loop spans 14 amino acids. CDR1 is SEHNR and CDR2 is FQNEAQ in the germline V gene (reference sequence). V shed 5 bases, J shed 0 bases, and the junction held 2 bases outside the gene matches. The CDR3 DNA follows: TGTGCCAGCAGCGCGGGAGGGAGCTCCTACGAGCAGTACTTC. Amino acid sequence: CASSAGGSSYEQYF.

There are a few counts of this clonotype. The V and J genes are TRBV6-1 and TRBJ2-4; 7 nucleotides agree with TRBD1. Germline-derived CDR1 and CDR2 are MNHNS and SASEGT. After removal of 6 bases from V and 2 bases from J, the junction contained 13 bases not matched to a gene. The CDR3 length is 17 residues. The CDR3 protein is CASSFNRGSSTKNIQYF. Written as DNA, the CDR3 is TGTGCCAGCAGCTTCAACAGGGGTAGTTCGACCAAAAACATTCAGTACTTC.

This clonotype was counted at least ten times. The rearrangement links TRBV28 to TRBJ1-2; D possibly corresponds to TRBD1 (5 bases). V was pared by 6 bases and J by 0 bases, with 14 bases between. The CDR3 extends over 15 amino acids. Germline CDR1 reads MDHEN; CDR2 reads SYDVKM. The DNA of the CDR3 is TGTGCCAGCAGCCCCGGGGACCGCCCTAACTATGGCTACACCTTC. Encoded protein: CASSPGDRPNYGYTF.

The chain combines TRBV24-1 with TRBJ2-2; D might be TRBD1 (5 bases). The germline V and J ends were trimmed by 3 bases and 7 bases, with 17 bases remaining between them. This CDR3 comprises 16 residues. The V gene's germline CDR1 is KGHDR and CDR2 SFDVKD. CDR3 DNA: TGTGCCACCAGTGATCCCGGACAAGAAAAGCACGGGGAGCTGTTTTTT. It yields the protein CATSDPGQEKHGELFF.

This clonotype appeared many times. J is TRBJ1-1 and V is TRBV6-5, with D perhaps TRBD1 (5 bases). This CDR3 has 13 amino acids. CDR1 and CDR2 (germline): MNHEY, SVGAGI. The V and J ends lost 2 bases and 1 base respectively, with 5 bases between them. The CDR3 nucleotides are TGTGCCAGCAGTTACCAGGGGAACACTGAAGCTTTCTTT. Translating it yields CASSYQGNTEAFF.

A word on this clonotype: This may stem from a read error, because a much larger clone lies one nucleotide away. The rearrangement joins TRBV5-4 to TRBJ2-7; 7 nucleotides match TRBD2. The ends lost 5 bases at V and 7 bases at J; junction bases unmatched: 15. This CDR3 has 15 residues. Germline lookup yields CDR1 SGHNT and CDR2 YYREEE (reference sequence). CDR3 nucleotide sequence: TGTGCCAGCAGACGTAGCGGGTCTGACTACAATGAGCAGTACTTC. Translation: CASRRSGSDYNEQYF.

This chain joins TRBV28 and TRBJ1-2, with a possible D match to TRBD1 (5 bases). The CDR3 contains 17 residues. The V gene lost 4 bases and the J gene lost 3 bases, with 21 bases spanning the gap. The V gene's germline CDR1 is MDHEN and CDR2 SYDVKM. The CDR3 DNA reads TGTGCCAGCAGTTGGATGGGATCGGGACCTTGGGACTATGGCTACACCTTC. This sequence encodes CASSWMGSGPWDYGYTF.

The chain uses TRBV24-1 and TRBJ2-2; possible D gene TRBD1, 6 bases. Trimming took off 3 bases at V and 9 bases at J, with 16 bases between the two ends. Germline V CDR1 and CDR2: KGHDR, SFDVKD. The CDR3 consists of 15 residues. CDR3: CATSDSTGPGWELFF. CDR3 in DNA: TGTGCCACCAGTGATAGTACAGGGCCGGGATGGGAGCTGTTTTTT.

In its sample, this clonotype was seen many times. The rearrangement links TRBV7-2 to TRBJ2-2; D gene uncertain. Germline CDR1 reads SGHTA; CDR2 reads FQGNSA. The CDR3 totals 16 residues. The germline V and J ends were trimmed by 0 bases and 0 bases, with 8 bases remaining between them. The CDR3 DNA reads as TGTGCCAGCAGCTTAGCTGGGTTCGCGAACACCGGGGAGCTGTTTTTT. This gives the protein CASSLAGFANTGELFF.